The present entry profiles one T cell receptor beta chain with its context. No antigen is known for it. The data belong to a study of graft-versus-host responses after intestinal transplantation. Notes on the study in general: High graft-versus-host to host-versus-graft clonal ratios were found in allografts of patients who had graft-donor T cell macrochimerism. Investigators detected GvH clones in recipient marrow, with some emerging earlier in ileum or blood.

Libraries were prepared by immunoSEQ multiplex PCR; TCRdb keeps only in-frame clonotypes and omits some of them. Of approximately 81,000 clones in the sample, around 86% were seen once. The receptor was derived from a human donor who was the organ donor for an intestinal transplant. Source: unstimulated CD8+ T cells sorted from spleen or lymph node cells, taken before transplant.

The CDR3 DNA follows: TGCAGCGTTGAATTCTACAGGGGCACTGAAGCTTTCTTT. It translates to CSVEFYRGTEAFF. The rearrangement uses TRBV29-1 and TRBJ1-1, with TRBD1 identical over 7 bases. Germline assignment: CDR1 SQVTM and CDR2 ANQGSEA. The V and J ends lost 2 bases and 4 bases, in that order; junction bases with no gene match: 4. This CDR3 is 13 amino acids long.